Presented here are 16 T cell receptor beta chains from one specimen sequenced in a study of blood T cell repertoires in COVID-19. Profiled with immunoSEQ multiplex PCR; TCRdb holds only in-frame clones, not every one. The repertoire holds about 180,000 clones, with 75% to 90% as singletons. Material for sequencing was peripheral blood. The receptor set was obtained from a woman aged 55 to 70 with acute or convalescent COVID-19.

This chain links TRBV4-2 with TRBJ1-2; 9 bases are shared with TRBD1. The CDR3 consists of 16 residues. Germline V gene lookup returns CDR1 LGHNA and CDR2 YNFKEQ. V lost 0 bases, J lost 7 bases, and 9 bases stayed unmatched. The CDR3 reads CASSQDNPDRGGGYTF. The CDR3 nucleotides are TGTGCCAGCAGCCAAGATAATCCGGACAGGGGTGGTGGCTACACCTTC.

This clone has just a few counts. This rearrangement joins TRBV12-5 to TRBJ1-4; the D gene is possibly TRBD1 (6 bases). Germline CDR1 and CDR2: LGHNT and FRNRAP. V shed 5 bases and J shed 2 bases, with 15 bases lying between them. The CDR3 is made up of 16 amino acids. The CDR3 here is CASGKDQGSTNEKLFF. CDR3 in DNA: TGTGCTAGTGGTAAGGACCAGGGGTCCACTAATGAAAAACTGTTTTTT.

The CDR3 sequence is CASSQVPREGEQYF. The CDR3 nucleotides are TGTGCCAGCAGCCAAGTCCCCAGGGAAGGCGAGCAGTACTTC. The chain combines TRBV4-2 with TRBJ2-7, with D perhaps TRBD1 (5 bases). There are 14 residues in the CDR3. Between the trimmed V and J ends, which lost 1 base and 6 bases, there was a span of 13 bases. Germline CDR1 and CDR2: LGHNA and YNFKEQ.

V and J are TRBV19 and TRBJ1-6, with D possibly being TRBD1 (6 bases). CDR1 and CDR2 from the germline V gene are LNHDA and SQIVND (reference sequence). V was shortened by 4 bases and J by 7 bases, with 11 bases between the two germline ends. The CDR3 covers 14 residues. The CDR3 region is CASSKGQLNSPLHF. CDR3 bases: TGTGCCAGTAGTAAAGGACAGCTCAATTCACCCCTCCACTTT.

The CDR3 is CASSLEGQGNEKLFF. Written as DNA, the CDR3 is TGTGCCAGCAGCTTGGAGGGACAGGGAAATGAAAAACTGTTTTTT. The rearrangement uses TRBV5-6 and TRBJ1-4, with 9 bases fitting TRBD1. CDR3 length: 15 amino acids. Germline loops: CDR1 SGHDT, CDR2 YYEEEE. J was trimmed by 5 bases and V by 0 bases; bases with no gene match: 2.

The chain is built from TRBV27 and TRBJ1-1; weak D call: TRBD1 (6 bases). The CDR3 is 15 residues long. Germline V gene lookup returns CDR1 MNHEY and CDR2 SMNVEV (reference sequence). With 6 bases removed from V and 4 bases from J, the gap between germline ends came to 18 bases. CDR3 sequence: CASRPGGGPGTEAFF. The CDR3 DNA follows: TGTGCCAGCAGACCCGGTGGGGGCCCGGGCACTGAAGCTTTCTTT.

J is TRBJ2-5 and V is TRBV6-5, with 10 nucleotides matching TRBD2. Germline lookup yields CDR1 MNHEY and CDR2 SVGAGI. J was trimmed by 5 bases and V by 0 bases; bases with no gene match: 3. The CDR3 runs 15 residues. For the CDR3, the DNA is TGTGCCAGCAGTTACTCCTTGACTAGCGGGGAGACCCAGTACTTC. Protein product: CASSYSLTSGETQYF.

This clone was picked up one time. CDR3: CASYGHFNTYEQYF. CDR3 nucleotide sequence: TGTGCCAGCTATGGACACTTTAACACCTACGAGCAGTACTTC. The chain is built from TRBV28 and TRBJ2-7; D might be TRBD1 (5 bases). V gave up 8 bases and J gave up 2 bases, with 16 bases separating them. In germline, CDR1 is MDHEN, CDR2 SYDVKM. The CDR3 length is 14 residues.

V and J are TRBV7-2 and TRBJ1-2; 11 bases line up with TRBD1. Looked up from germline, CDR1 is SGHTA and CDR2 is FQGNSA. V trimming: 2 bases; J trimming: 8 bases; junction bases outside the gene matches: 7. CDR3 length: 15 residues. The DNA of the CDR3 is TGTGCCAGCAGCTTAACGGGGACAGGGGGGGTCGGCTACACCTTC. This codes for CASSLTGTGGVGYTF.

The V call is TRBV7-2, the J call TRBJ1-1; the D is unclear. The germline V and J ends were trimmed by 1 base and 0 bases, with 12 bases remaining between them. Germline lookup yields CDR1 SGHTA and CDR2 FQGNSA. CDR3 length equals 16 residues. The CDR3 DNA reads TGTGCCAGCAGCTTAGTGGCAGGTATAATGAACACTGAAGCTTTCTTT. Encoded protein: CASSLVAGIMNTEAFF.

This clone was counted between two and nine times. The chain recombines TRBV7-2 with TRBJ2-7; 8 bases match TRBD1. CDR3 length equals 15 residues. CDR1 is SGHTA, CDR2 FQGNSA, per germline. The trim removed 5 bases at V and 2 bases at J, leaving 8 bases unmatched. CDR3 sequence: CASSPRAGGPYEQYF. CDR3 sequence (DNA): TGTGCCAGCAGCCCACGGGCAGGGGGCCCCTACGAGCAGTACTTC.

The J gene is TRBJ1-1, the V gene TRBV24-1; D is undetermined. From germline, CDR1 is KGHDR and CDR2 SFDVKD. CDR3 size: 13 residues. Trimming pared 9 bases from V and 4 bases from J, leaving 14 bases between. The CDR3, as DNA: TGTGCCACCTCACATTCTGGCCTCACTGAAGCTTTCTTT. Protein product: CATSHSGLTEAFF.

The chain combines TRBV6-5 with TRBJ1-3; weak D call: TRBD1 (6 bases). CDR1 and CDR2 from the germline V gene are MNHEY and SVGAGI. V lost 2 bases and J lost 3, with 14 bases in between. The CDR3 sequence is 16 residues long. CDR3 loop: CASSYSGGRLGNTIYF. The DNA for the CDR3 is TGTGCCAGCAGTTACAGTGGGGGCCGCCTTGGAAACACCATATATTTT.

J is TRBJ1-3 and V is TRBV20-1, with no clear D. V lost 4 bases to trimming and J lost 1 base, with 2 bases between them. Germline V gene lookup returns CDR1 DFQATT and CDR2 SNEGSKA (reference sequence). The CDR3 loop spans 11 amino acids. Here the CDR3 reads CSATSGNTIYF. CDR3 coding DNA: TGCAGTGCTACGTCTGGAAACACCATATATTTT.

This clone has more than one count but fewer than ten. The chain joins TRBV7-3 to TRBJ1-2; D is possibly TRBD1 (6 bases). Looked up from germline, CDR1 is SGHTA and CDR2 is FQGTGA. The V gene lost 1 base and the J gene lost 3 bases, with 12 bases spanning the gap. The length of the CDR3 is 15 residues. CDR3 region: CASSLSGGPYYGYTF. In DNA form, the CDR3 reads TGTGCCAGCAGCTTAAGTGGGGGCCCCTACTATGGCTACACCTTC.

Regarding this clone: Mismatch with germline at one junction end may stem from a read error. The rearrangement joins TRBV7-7 to TRBJ2-7; 10 nucleotides line up with TRBD2. Germline CDR1 reads SSHAT; CDR2 reads FNYEAQ (reference sequence). The CDR3 has 18 amino acids. The CDR3: CASSPAPLAGGSTYEQYF. The CDR3 DNA reads as TGTGCTAGCAGCCCGGCCCCCTTAGCGGGGGGATCGACCTACGAGCAGTACTTC.